These T cell receptor beta chains were read from a single sample in a study of OX40 agonist ivuxolimab in advanced cancers. Profiling relied on immunoSEQ multiplex PCR, and the TCRdb table lists in-frame clones only, not all of them. The sample has 77,000 or so clones; 80% to 95% are singletons. The source was CD4+ or CD8+ T cells sorted from blood, collected in a trial of the OX40 agonist ivuxolimab. These receptors originate from an adult with an advanced solid tumor such as melanoma, head and neck, liver or kidney cancer. The CDR3 runs from the conserved cysteine through the conserved F or W. D genes are given only for firm matches. Expanded clones are given a class, and other clones once, few, many or no size at all.

clone_size d_call j_call v_call cdr3_nt cdr3_aa
- TRBD2 TRBJ2-1 TRBV7-2 TGTGCCAGCAGCCCGGGACTAGCGCTGTTCTTC CASSPGLALFF
- TRBD1 TRBJ1-2 TRBV7-6 TGTGCCAGCAGCTTAGCTGAGGGGGCTAGTGGCTACACCTTC CASSLAEGASGYTF
- - TRBJ2-5 TRBV21-1 TGTGCCAGCAGCCGTCACAGGGAAGAGACCCAGTACTTC CASSRHREETQYF
once - TRBJ1-4 TRBV5-1 TGCGCCAGCAGTCTAGATTCGAATGAAAAACTGTTTTTT CASSLDSNEKLFF
- - TRBJ1-5 TRBV1 TGCACCAGCAGCCCCAGGGGAGGGAAGGACCAGCATTTT CTSSPRGGKDQHF
- - TRBJ2-7 TRBV30 TGTGCCTGGAGGACTTTTTCCTACGAGCAGTACTTC CAWRTFSYEQYF
- - TRBJ2-7 TRBV5-1 TGCGCCAGCAGCTTCCCGGACAGTACCTACGAGCAGTACTTC CASSFPDSTYEQYF
- TRBD1 TRBJ1-2 TRBV5-1 TGCGCCAGCAGTCCTGACAGGGGCTATGGCTACACCTTC CASSPDRGYGYTF
- - TRBJ1-2 TRBV4-2 TGTGCCAGCAGCCAAGCCCCCGGAACTAACTATGGCTACACCTTC CASSQAPGTNYGYTF
- - TRBJ1-2 TRBV6-1 TGTGCCAGCAGTGAACTAACGGGGGCCGACTATGGCTACACCTTC CASSELTGADYGYTF
- - TRBJ2-7 TRBV21-1 TGTGCCGGCCTGTGGGAGCTTTACGAGCAGTACTTC CAGLWELYEQYF
once - TRBJ2-5 TRBV7-7 TGTGCTAGCAGCTTAGGACTCTATGGGGGAAAAGAGACCCAGTACTTC CASSLGLYGGKETQYF
- - TRBJ2-7 TRBV6-5 TGTGCCAGCAAGAACCCCCTGGAGTCCTACGAGCAGTACTTC CASKNPLESYEQYF
- - TRBJ1-1 TRBV7-9 TGTGCCAGCAGCTTAGGAGGGGTTGAAGCTTTCTTT CASSLGGVEAFF
- TRBD1 TRBJ2-3 TRBV10-1 TGCGCCAGCAGCGAGAAACAGGGGACGGATACGCAGTATTTT CASSEKQGTDTQYF
- - TRBJ1-2 TRBV5-4 TGTGCCAGCAGCTCGGGAGCCCCTACCTCCGGGGGCTACACCTTC CASSSGAPTSGGYTF
- TRBD1 TRBJ1-2 TRBV11-2 TGTGCCAGCAGCTCCTTACAGGGGGCGGGCTACACCTTC CASSSLQGAGYTF
- TRBD1 TRBJ1-1 TRBV6-6 TGTGCCAGCAGTTACACAGGGGGCAGAGGCACTGAAGCTTTCTTT CASSYTGGRGTEAFF
once - TRBJ2-2 TRBV11-2 TGTGCCAGCAGTCCCGGGACACGGAACACCGGGGAGCTGTTTTTT CASSPGTRNTGELFF
- - TRBJ1-3 TRBV7-8 TGTGCCAGCAGCTTAGGTCCGGGGAAGGGAAACACCATATATTTT CASSLGPGKGNTIYF
once - TRBJ1-4 TRBV7-9 TGTGCCAGCAGCCGCGGGACTGAGAATGAAAAACTGTTTTTT CASSRGTENEKLFF
- TRBD1 TRBJ2-1 TRBV5-1 TGCGCCAGCAGCTTCGGGACAGGGGGATACAATGAGCAGTTCTTC CASSFGTGGYNEQFF
- - TRBJ2-7 TRBV28 TGTGCCAGCAGTTCCGTCTCCTACGAGCAGTACTTC CASSSVSYEQYF
once TRBD1 TRBJ2-5 TRBV5-1 TGCGCCAGCAGCTTGTTGGGACAGGGGGCAGAGACCCAGTACTTC CASSLLGQGAETQYF
- TRBD2 TRBJ2-3 TRBV14 TGTGCCAGCAGCCAAGGATCGGGACTAAGCACAGATACGCAGTATTTT CASSQGSGLSTDTQYF
- - TRBJ1-4 TRBV4-1 TGCGCCAGCAGCCCCCGGACGGATGAAAAACTGTTTTTT CASSPRTDEKLFF
- - TRBJ2-5 TRBV28 TGTGCCAGCAGTGCCCCCGGGCGCTTGATCCAGTACTTC CASSAPGRLIQYF
- - TRBJ1-6 TRBV6-6 TGTGCCAGCAGCCCCCGGGTGGTGGATTCACCCCTCCACTTT CASSPRVVDSPLHF
few - TRBJ2-2 TRBV19 TGTGCCAGTAGTTTCCGGACGAACACCGGGGAGCTGTTTTTT CASSFRTNTGELFF
- TRBD1 TRBJ1-1 TRBV6-5 TGTGCCAGCAGTTTGAGCTCGGGACAGGGGAACACTGAAGCTTTCTTT CASSLSSGQGNTEAFF
once - TRBJ1-1 TRBV7-2 TGTGCCAGCAGCCAAGAGGTCCGCGGAGTGAACACTGAAGCTTTCTTT CASSQEVRGVNTEAFF
- - TRBJ2-7 TRBV28 TGTGCCAGCAGTTTGGACAGATTCTACGAGCAGTACTTC CASSLDRFYEQYF
- - TRBJ2-7 TRBV14 TGTGCCAGCAGCCCGGAGGGGGGACCTAGGGTGTACGAGCAGTACTTC CASSPEGGPRVYEQYF
few - TRBJ1-2 TRBV5-5 TGTGCCAGCAGCTTGATCGCAGGGGATGGCTACACCTTC CASSLIAGDGYTF
few - TRBJ2-7 TRBV18 TGTGCCAGCTCACGGGAGTCCTATACTTCGGGGCAGTACTTC CASSRESYTSGQYF
- - TRBJ2-3 TRBV15 TGTGCCACCAGCAGAGATCGGGGAGATACGCAGTATTTT CATSRDRGDTQYF
- TRBD1 TRBJ2-1 TRBV7-8 TGTTCGGGAGAGGGGACAGGGATCAATGAGCAGTTCTTC CSGEGTGINEQFF
few TRBD2 TRBJ2-7 TRBV7-2 TGTGCCAGCAGCTTAGCGGCTAGCGGCTACTACGAGCAGTACTTC CASSLAASGYYEQYF
- TRBD1 TRBJ2-4 TRBV11-3 TGTGCCAGCAGCTTAGTAAGGGGGCGAATGGGCATTCAGTACTTC CASSLVRGRMGIQYF
- - TRBJ2-3 TRBV6-5 TGTGCCAGCAGTTATGGCGCGGAGACCTTAAATACGCAGTATTTT CASSYGAETLNTQYF
- - TRBJ1-2 TRBV6-1 TGTGCCAGCAGAGCCTCGGGGAGTAACTATGGCTACACCTTC CASRASGSNYGYTF
- - TRBJ2-6 TRBV7-8 TGTGCCAGCAGCTCCCTCCACGCGGGAAGCTCTGGGGCCAACGTCCTGACTTTC CASSSLHAGSSGANVLTF
- - TRBJ2-7 TRBV6-5 TGTGCCACGAAGAGCGAGCAGTACTTC CATKSEQYF
- TRBD2 TRBJ2-7 TRBV6-6 TGTGCCAGTAGCGGGGACACCTACGAGCAGTACTTC CASSGDTYEQYF
- - TRBJ1-2 TRBV27 TGTGCCAGCAGTACACGGGAGGGCTATGGCTACACCTTC CASSTREGYGYTF
once TRBD1 TRBJ1-3 TRBV6-9 TGTGCCAACGCGGGGCGGACAGGGTTCCGCGGAAACACCATATATTTT CANAGRTGFRGNTIYF
few - TRBJ1-3 TRBV11-1 TGTGCCAGCAGCCCCCTACTCTCGGAGTCCGGAAACACCATATATTTT CASSPLLSESGNTIYF
- - TRBJ2-5 TRBV18 TGTGCCAGCTCACAGCTTCCCCCCCCCGGCGAGACCCAGTACTTC CASSQLPPPGETQYF
- TRBD2 TRBJ2-3 TRBV11-2 TGTGCCAGCAGCGCCACGGGGGGGGAGACAGATACGCAGTATTTT CASSATGGETDTQYF